This record looks at one T cell receptor beta chain sequence and its context. Its antigen is still unknown. The source of the sample is a study of shared clonotypes between healthy human individuals. The wider study: With ages of 18 to 49, the donors were a couple of women and a few men. Study conclusions and caveats: What naive subsets generally showed was a larger estimated richness than memory subsets showed.

Positive CCR7 selection of CD45RO-negative cells yielded the naive CD8 cells, and terminally differentiated effector memory CD45RA+ cells were excluded. Generated by immunoSEQ multiplex PCR, the TCRdb table keeps only in-frame clones and is missing some. The sample contains under 850,000 clones, around 92% of which appear only once. The CDR3 length is 13 residues. In germline, CDR1 is MNHEY, CDR2 SVGAGI. The trim removed 5 bases at V and 8 bases at J, leaving 4 bases unmatched. The TCR sequence derives from a man aged 25-45 years in good health. This chain connects TRBV6-5 to TRBJ2-1, with TRBD2 matching 9 bases. The source material was naive CD8+ T cells sorted from blood. The CDR3 reads CASSPRTSDEQFF. Here the CDR3 DNA reads TGTGCCAGCAGTCCAAGGACTAGCGATGAGCAGTTCTTC.